The 14 T cell receptor beta chains below come from one sample, sequenced in a study of blood T cells in healthy people across ages. It was with a sample-barcoded 5' primer and a J-beta primer mix that a second PCR of roughly 7 to 12 cycles was run. TCRdb reanalysed the 5' RACE reads using MiXCR and keeps one entry per CDR3 protein. The sample consists of more than 1,000,000 distinct CDR3 sequences, around 27% of them appearing once. These same records also appear under a second study, on T cells of mothers and their children.

The material sequenced was blood. These receptors all stem from a girl aged 2-10 years in good health.

As concerns this clonotype: The junction and the germline gene differ at one end; a read error may be behind it. The CDR3 protein is CSASPPGGAPGAFF. CDR3 nucleotide sequence: TGCAGTGCTAGCCCCCCAGGGGGGGCCCCCGGTGCGTTCTTC. V usage is TRBV20-1 and J usage is TRBJ2-5, with D perhaps assigned TRBD1 or TRBD2 (7 bases each). The CDR3 has 14 residues. Germline V gene sequence: CDR1 DFQATT, CDR2 SNEGSKA (reference sequence).

CDR3 amino acids: CASSPDGTGIGEQYF. CDR3 in DNA: TGTGCCAGCAGCCCCGACGGGACAGGGATAGGCGAGCAGTACTTC. V gene TRBV9 combines with J gene TRBJ2-5; TRBD1 matches 9 bases. The J call may be in error: the DNA end matches TRBJ2-7 better. From germline, CDR1 is SGDLS and CDR2 YYNGEE. This CDR3 has 15 residues.

The gene calls are TRBV7-9 and TRBJ2-5, with D perhaps matching TRBD2 (6 bases). CDR3 length: 15 amino acids. CDR1 is SEHNR, CDR2 FQNEAQ, per germline (reference sequence). The V end lost 1 base, the J end lost 5 bases, and 14 bases lay between the germline ends. The CDR3 DNA is TGTGCCAGCAGCTTAGTAGTTGGGGAGGACGAGACCCAGTACTTC. This translates into CASSLVVGEDETQYF.

The chain uses TRBV27 and TRBJ2-7; 7 nucleotides agree with TRBD2. Germline V gene lookup returns CDR1 MNHEY and CDR2 SMNVEV (reference sequence). V lost 5 bases to trimming and J lost 2 bases; unmatched junction nucleotides: 3. The CDR3 spans 13 residues. CDR3 coding DNA: TGTGCCAGCAGTCATGGACTAGCCTACGAGCAGTACTTC. It yields the protein CASSHGLAYEQYF.

A few counts support this clonotype. The junction departs from germline at one end; a sequencing error may be responsible. This sequence joins TRBV20-1 and TRBJ2-7; 10 bases are shared with TRBD1. Germline V gene sequence: CDR1 DFQATT, CDR2 SNEGSKA (reference sequence). This CDR3 comprises 17 residues. The CDR3, as DNA: TGCAGTGCTAGGACAACTACACAAGGGGACAGGGGATACGAGCAGTACTTT. Translated, it gives CSARTTTQGDRGYEQYF.

The sample holds a few counts of this clonotype. CDR3 DNA: TGTGCCAGCAGTGTCGGCGGGGGTCAGCCCGATGAGCAGTTCTTC. This encodes CASSVGGGQPDEQFF. This sequence joins TRBV2 and TRBJ2-5, with 7 nucleotides matching TRBD2. Gene TRBJ2-1 matches the end of the DNA better, so the J call may be wrong. The length of the CDR3 is 15 residues. Germline V lookup: CDR1 SNHLY, CDR2 FYNNEI.

The V gene is TRBV29-1, the J gene TRBJ2-4; possible D gene TRBD2, 5 bases. Germline CDR1 and CDR2: SQVTM and ANQGSEA. The V end was cut by 1 base, the J end by 4 bases, with 8 bases between. This CDR3 region has 13 residues. Here the CDR3 reads CSVEGGVKNIQYF. The CDR3 nucleotides read TGCAGCGTTGAAGGGGGAGTTAAAAACATTCAGTACTTC.

This clonotype was seen a handful of times. The chain joins TRBV12-3 or TRBV12-4 to TRBJ1-4, with D possibly being TRBD1 (6 bases). The length of the CDR3 is 15 residues. V was pared by 5 bases and J by 7 bases, with 17 bases between. In DNA form, the CDR3 reads TGTGCCAGCAGTCCAGCGGGGGGGCTGGGTGAAAAACTGTTTTTT. It yields the protein CASSPAGGLGEKLFF.

This clonotype was found a few times. The chain links TRBV15 to TRBJ2-5; 7 nucleotides line up with TRBD1. The CDR3 runs to 15 residues. Trimming at V came to 1 base and at J to 1 base, leaving 3 bases not matched to a gene. Germline V gene data show CDR1 as LNHNV and CDR2 as YYDKDF (reference sequence). The CDR3 nucleotides are TGTGCCACCAGCAGAGGGGACAGATTCCAAGAGACCCAGTACTTC. It codes for CATSRGDRFQETQYF.

The chain is built from TRBV5-1 and TRBJ2-1; TRBD2 matches 7 bases. Germline V lookup: CDR1 SGHRS, CDR2 YFSETQ. V shed 0 bases and J 3 bases; nucleotides not matched to a gene: 6. This CDR3 comprises 16 residues. DNA of the CDR3: TGCGCCAGCAGCTTGGAACCCCGCGGGAGCTACAATGAGCAGTTCTTC. It specifies CASSLEPRGSYNEQFF.

The chain links TRBV6-2 or TRBV6-3 to TRBJ2-5; 9 bases fit TRBD2. The V gene end was trimmed by 2 bases and the J gene end by 7 bases; junction bases not matched to a gene: 8. The CDR3 runs 15 residues. Germline V lookup: CDR1 MNHEY, CDR2 SVGEGT. The DNA for the CDR3 is TGTGCCAGCAGTTACGAGGTAGCGGGAGAGGGGACCCAGTACTTC. This sequence encodes CASSYEVAGEGTQYF.

This clonotype was observed a few times. The chain couples TRBV4-2 to TRBJ1-1; perhaps TRBD1 as D (6 bases). Germline CDR1 LGHNA, CDR2 YNFKEQ. Trimming left V 5 bases short and J 5 bases short, with 21 bases between. This CDR3 contains 16 residues. For the CDR3, the DNA is TGTGCCAGCAGCGGAAGGGGGGGGCGAGGCATGACTGAAGCTTTCTTT. It is translated as CASSGRGGRGMTEAFF.

In this sample, this clonotype turned up a few times. The rearrangement uses TRBV28 and TRBJ2-5; 7 nucleotides line up with TRBD2. The J call may be faulty, since TRBJ2-1 better matches the DNA end. Germline-derived CDR1 and CDR2 are MDHEN and SYDVKM. The CDR3 is 14 amino acids. The CDR3 loop reads CASSSSGVHNEQFF. The DNA for the CDR3 is TGTGCCAGCAGTTCCAGCGGGGTTCACAATGAGCAGTTCTTC.

A few counts support this clonotype. The V gene is TRBV10-3, the J gene TRBJ1-1, with D possibly matching TRBD1 (6 bases). Germline CDR1 ENHRY, CDR2 SYGVKD. CDR3 size: 16 residues. The V end lost 0 bases, the J end lost 12 bases, and 23 bases lay between the germline ends. The CDR3, as DNA: TGTGCCATCAGTGAGTCGATGAGGGGGGGGACCGCTATCCCTTTCTTT. Translation gives CAISESMRGGTAIPFF.